The 16 T cell receptor beta chains below were found in one sample sequenced in a study of OX40 agonist ivuxolimab in advanced cancers. Data came from immunoSEQ multiplex PCR; TCRdb stores just in-frame clones and leaves some out. The sample consists of more than 7,000 clones, 88% of them appearing once. The starting material was CD4+ or CD8+ T cells sorted from blood, obtained in a trial of the OX40 agonist ivuxolimab. The receptors were sampled from an adult with an advanced solid tumor such as melanoma, head and neck, liver or kidney cancer.

CDR3 sequence (DNA): TGTGCCAGCAGCATAGGTAGCGACAGCACAGATACGCAGTATTTT. Amino acid sequence: CASSIGSDSTDTQYF. The chain combines TRBV7-6 with TRBJ2-3; possible D gene TRBD2, 5 bases. There are 15 residues in the CDR3. Germline V gene sequence: CDR1 SGHVS, CDR2 FNYEAQ. Trimming shortened V by 5 bases and J by 0 bases, and 12 bases separated the two germline ends.

The chain uses TRBV10-3 and TRBJ2-7; no clear D gene. V lost 3 bases to trimming and J lost 2 bases, with 14 bases between them. Germline CDR1 reads ENHRY; CDR2 reads SYGVKD. CDR3 length: 15 residues. CDR3 loop: CAISEFDRPTYEQYF. CDR3 nucleotide sequence: TGTGCCATCAGTGAATTCGACCGGCCAACCTACGAGCAGTACTTC.

A single count supports this clone. The rearrangement uses TRBV5-1 and TRBJ1-1; no reliable D call. Germline V gene data show CDR1 as SGHRS and CDR2 as YFSETQ. The CDR3 has 14 amino acids. Trimming shortened V by 4 bases and J by 1 base, and 11 bases separated the two germline ends. CDR3 nucleotides: TGCGCCAGCAGCCACGGGGTGAGGAACACTGAAGCTTTCTTT. This sequence encodes CASSHGVRNTEAFF.

This clone appeared once. The chain recombines TRBV19 with TRBJ1-2, with TRBD1 matching over 7 bases. Trimming at V came to 6 bases and at J to 4 bases, leaving 8 bases not matched to a gene. The germline V gene has CDR1 LNHDA and CDR2 SQIVND (reference sequence). CDR3 length: 14 amino acids. For the CDR3, the DNA is TGTGCCAGTAGCCATACAGGGGTTGGCTATGGCTACACCTTC. Encoded protein: CASSHTGVGYGYTF.

This chain uses TRBV7-9 with TRBJ1-1; D is undetermined. This CDR3 is built from 13 residues. V was pared by 5 bases and J by 6 bases, with 13 bases between. Looked up from germline, CDR1 is SEHNR and CDR2 is FQNEAQ (reference sequence). For the CDR3, the DNA is TGTGCCAGCAGCCCGCCGCCGTTCGCTGAAGCTTTCTTT. Its translation: CASSPPPFAEAFF.

V is TRBV28 and J is TRBJ2-3; D could derive from TRBD1 or TRBD2 (5 bases each). V was cut by 6 bases and J by 6 bases, with 13 bases left in between. Germline V gives CDR1 MDHEN, CDR2 SYDVKM. This CDR3 is built from 13 residues. The CDR3 nucleotides read TGTGCCAGCAGATACCCCGAGGGGGATACGCAGTATTTT. The encoded protein is CASRYPEGDTQYF.

This CDR3 is CASSLSAGYEQYF. The CDR3 DNA sequence: TGTGCCAGCAGCTTGTCCGCGGGCTACGAGCAGTACTTC. The V and J genes are TRBV5-6 and TRBJ2-7; weak D call: TRBD2 (5 bases). V was clipped by 1 base and J by 3 bases, with 8 bases between them. The CDR3 contains 13 residues. Germline CDR1 is SGHDT and CDR2 is YYEEEE.

This clone appeared a single time. The chain combines TRBV19 with TRBJ2-5; no firm D call. The CDR3 sequence is 15 residues long. Between the trimmed V and J ends, which lost 4 bases and 5 bases, there was a span of 17 bases. The germline gives CDR1 LNHDA, CDR2 SQIVND (reference sequence). The chain's CDR3 is CASSTGPTGGETQYF. In DNA form, the CDR3 reads TGTGCCAGTAGTACCGGGCCAACCGGCGGTGAGACCCAGTACTTC.

This sequence joins TRBV2 and TRBJ1-1; D is undetermined. The CDR3 spans 13 residues. Between the trimmed V and J ends, which lost 7 bases and 2 bases, there was a span of 11 bases. Per the germline V gene, CDR1 is SNHLY and CDR2 is FYNNEI. The DNA of the CDR3 is TGTGCCAGCACCCTCGAGGGTAACACTGAAGCTTTCTTT. Protein product: CASTLEGNTEAFF. The complete variable domain, with remaining parts taken from reference TRBV2 and TRBJ1-1, reads EPEVTQTPSHQVTQMGQEVILRCVPISNHLYFYWYRQILGQKVEFLVSFYNNEISEKSEIFDDQFSVERPDGSNFTLKIRSTKLEDSAMYFCASTLEGNTEAFFGQGTRLTVV.

This clone was counted once. The CDR3 DNA is TGTGCCAGCAGTTTACCAAACACCGGGGAGCTGTTTTTT. This codes for CASSLPNTGELFF. The chain couples TRBV27 to TRBJ2-2, with D unresolved. Trimming left V 2 bases short and J 2 bases short, with 3 bases between. The CDR3 is 13 amino acids. Germline V gene sequence: CDR1 MNHEY, CDR2 SMNVEV (reference sequence).

This sequence joins TRBV19 and TRBJ2-1; a possible D gene is TRBD1 (6 bases). In germline, CDR1 is LNHDA, CDR2 SQIVND (reference sequence). Trimming took off 3 bases at V and 3 bases at J, with 12 bases between the two ends. There are 15 residues in the CDR3. The CDR3 reads CASSILGGIYNEQFF. CDR3 in DNA: TGTGCCAGTAGTATTCTAGGGGGAATCTACAATGAGCAGTTCTTC.

This clone has just a few counts. The V call is TRBV19, the J call TRBJ1-5; D gene ambiguous. The CDR3 runs to 13 residues. Trimming shortened V by 1 base and J by 3 bases, and 4 bases separated the two germline ends. Germline lookup yields CDR1 LNHDA and CDR2 SQIVND (reference sequence). CDR3 in DNA: TGTGCCAGTAGTATAGGCAACAATCAGCCCCAGCATTTT. Translating it yields CASSIGNNQPQHF.

V gene TRBV5-7 combines with J gene TRBJ2-1; D may be TRBD1 or TRBD2 (5 bases each). TRBV5-7 is placed among ORFs of uncertain function. The CDR3 runs 15 residues. The ends were cut back, 2 bases at V and 2 bases at J, with 11 bases in the middle. The DNA of the CDR3 is TGTGCCAGCAGCTTTTGGGGGACGGCCTACAATGAGCAGTTCTTC. Translating it yields CASSFWGTAYNEQFF.

This clone showed up just once. The J gene is TRBJ2-4, the V gene TRBV4-1; D not resolved. This CDR3 contains 9 residues. V lost 6 bases and J lost 15, with 9 bases in between. CDR1 is MGHRA and CDR2 is YSYEKL in the germline V gene. CDR3: CASSHFPYF. The CDR3 DNA sequence: TGCGCCAGCAGTCATTTCCCGTACTTC.

The chain recombines TRBV6-5 with TRBJ1-2; TRBD1 aligns across 7 bases. V dropped 6 bases and J dropped 8; count of bases not matched to a gene: 15. The CDR3 is 15 residues long. The germline V gene has CDR1 MNHEY and CDR2 SVGAGI. CDR3 region: CASSLQGGSLWGYTF. CDR3 DNA sequence: TGTGCCAGCAGCCTCCAGGGGGGCTCCCTTTGGGGCTACACCTTC.

The DNA for the CDR3 is TGTGCCAGTAGTCTCCGGGGGACACTAGACTACGAGCAGTACTTC. Its protein product is CASSLRGTLDYEQYF. The V call is TRBV19, the J call TRBJ2-7; D may match TRBD1 or TRBD2 (6 bases each). Germline-derived CDR1 and CDR2 are LNHDA and SQIVND (reference sequence). The CDR3 runs 15 residues. Trimming took 5 bases from V and 3 from J, leaving 17 bases between them.